This T cell receptor beta chain was observed in a study of Graves' ophthalmopathy and Graves' hyperthyroidism. This clonotype was found many times. V was clipped by 5 bases and J by 6 bases, with 13 bases between them. The CDR3 loop spans 14 amino acids. The germline V gene has CDR1 MNHEY and CDR2 SVGAGI. Beta-chain TCR CDR3 regions were amplified from RNA transcripts. An opening RT-PCR round employed HTBI primers and preceded a second-round multiplex PCR. From the multiplex PCR reads, TCRdb called clonotypes with MiXCR, one entry per CDR3 protein. The sample has a few hundred thousand distinct CDR3 sequences, approximately 18% seen once.

The chain is built from TRBV6-5 and TRBJ2-2; D is unclear. This receptor was taken from an adult woman with stable Graves' hyperthyroidism. Sequenced input: peripheral blood. CDR3 loop: CASSLDPYAGELFF. In nucleotides, the CDR3 is TGTGCCAGCAGTCTCGACCCATACGCCGGGGAGCTGTTTTTT.